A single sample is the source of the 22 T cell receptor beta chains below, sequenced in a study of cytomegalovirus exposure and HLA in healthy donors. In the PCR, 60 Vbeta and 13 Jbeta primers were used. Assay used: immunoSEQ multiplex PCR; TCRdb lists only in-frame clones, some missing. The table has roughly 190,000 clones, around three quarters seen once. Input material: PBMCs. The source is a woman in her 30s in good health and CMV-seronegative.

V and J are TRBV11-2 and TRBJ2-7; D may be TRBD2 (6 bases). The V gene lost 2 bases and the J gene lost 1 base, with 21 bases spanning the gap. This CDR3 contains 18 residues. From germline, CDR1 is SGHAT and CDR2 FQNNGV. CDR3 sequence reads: CASSLIQGGAPPSYEQYF. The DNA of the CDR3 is TGTGCCAGCAGCTTAATTCAAGGCGGGGCTCCACCTTCCTACGAGCAGTACTTC.

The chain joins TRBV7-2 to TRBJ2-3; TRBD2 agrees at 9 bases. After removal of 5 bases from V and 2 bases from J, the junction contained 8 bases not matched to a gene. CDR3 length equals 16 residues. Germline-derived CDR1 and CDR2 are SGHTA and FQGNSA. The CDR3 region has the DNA TGTGCCAGCAGCAAACTAGCGGGCCACCCCACAGATACGCAGTATTTT. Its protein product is CASSKLAGHPTDTQYF.

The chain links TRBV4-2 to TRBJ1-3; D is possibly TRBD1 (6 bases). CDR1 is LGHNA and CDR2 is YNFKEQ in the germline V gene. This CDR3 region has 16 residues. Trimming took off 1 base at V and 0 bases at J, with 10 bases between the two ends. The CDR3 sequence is CASSQGTGPSGNTIYF. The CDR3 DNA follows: TGTGCCAGCAGCCAAGGTACAGGGCCCTCTGGAAACACCATATATTTT.

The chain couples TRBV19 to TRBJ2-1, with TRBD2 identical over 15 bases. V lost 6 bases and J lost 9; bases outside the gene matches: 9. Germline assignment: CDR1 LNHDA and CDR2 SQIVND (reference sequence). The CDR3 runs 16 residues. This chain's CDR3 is CASSHGLAGGPGEQFF. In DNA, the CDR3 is TGTGCCAGTAGCCACGGACTAGCGGGGGGGCCCGGTGAGCAGTTCTTC.

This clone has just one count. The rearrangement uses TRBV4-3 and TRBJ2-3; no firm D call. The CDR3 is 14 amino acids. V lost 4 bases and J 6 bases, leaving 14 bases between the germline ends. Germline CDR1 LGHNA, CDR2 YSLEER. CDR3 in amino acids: CASSPRNPGDTQYF. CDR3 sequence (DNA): TGCGCCAGCAGCCCGAGGAATCCCGGGGATACGCAGTATTTT.

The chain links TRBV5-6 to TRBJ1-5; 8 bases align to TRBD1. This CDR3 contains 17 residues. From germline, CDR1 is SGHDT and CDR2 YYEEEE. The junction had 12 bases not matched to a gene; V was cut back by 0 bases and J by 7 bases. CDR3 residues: CASSLGTGYHRGQPQHF. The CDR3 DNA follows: TGTGCCAGCAGCTTGGGGACAGGGTACCATCGGGGGCAGCCCCAGCATTTT.

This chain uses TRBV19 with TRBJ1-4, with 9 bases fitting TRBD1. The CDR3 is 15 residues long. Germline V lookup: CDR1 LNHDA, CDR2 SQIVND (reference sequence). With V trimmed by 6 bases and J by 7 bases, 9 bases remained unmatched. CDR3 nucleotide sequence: TGTGCCAGTAGGAACCGGGACAGGGCTTTTGAAAAACTGTTTTTT. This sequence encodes CASRNRDRAFEKLFF.

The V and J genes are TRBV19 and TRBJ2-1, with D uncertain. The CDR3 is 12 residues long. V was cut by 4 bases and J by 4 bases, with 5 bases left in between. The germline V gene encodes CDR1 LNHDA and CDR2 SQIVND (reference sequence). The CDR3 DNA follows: TGTGCCAGTAGTACTACGTACAATGAGCAGTTCTTC. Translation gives CASSTTYNEQFF. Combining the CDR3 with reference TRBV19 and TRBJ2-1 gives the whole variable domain DGGITQSPKYLFRKEGQNVTLSCEQNLNHDAMYWYRQDPGQGLRLIYYSQIVNDFQKGDIAEGYSVSREKKESFPLTVTSAQKNPTAFYLCASSTTYNEQFFGPGTRLTVL.

The CDR3 loop is CASKVGGSHEQYF. The DNA for the CDR3 is TGTGCCAGCAAGGTAGGAGGGTCTCACGAGCAGTACTTC. The chain is built from TRBV25-1 and TRBJ2-7; D might be TRBD2 (6 bases). Per the germline V gene, CDR1 is MGHDK and CDR2 is SYGVNS. The ends were cut back, 7 bases at V and 5 bases at J, with 15 bases in the middle. The CDR3 is made up of 13 amino acids.

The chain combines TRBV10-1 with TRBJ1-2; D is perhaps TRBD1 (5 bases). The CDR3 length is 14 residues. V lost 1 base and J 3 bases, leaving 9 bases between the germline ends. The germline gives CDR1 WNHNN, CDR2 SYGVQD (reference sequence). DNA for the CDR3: TGCGCCAGCAGTGAGTGGCAGGGTGACTATGGCTACACCTTC. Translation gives CASSEWQGDYGYTF.

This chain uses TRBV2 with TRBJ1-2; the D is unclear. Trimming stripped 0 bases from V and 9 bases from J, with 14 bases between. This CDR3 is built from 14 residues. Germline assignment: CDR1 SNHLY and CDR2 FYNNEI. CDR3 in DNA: TGTGCCAGCAGTGAAGCGGGAGGTTTCGGGAGCTACACCTTC. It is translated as CASSEAGGFGSYTF.

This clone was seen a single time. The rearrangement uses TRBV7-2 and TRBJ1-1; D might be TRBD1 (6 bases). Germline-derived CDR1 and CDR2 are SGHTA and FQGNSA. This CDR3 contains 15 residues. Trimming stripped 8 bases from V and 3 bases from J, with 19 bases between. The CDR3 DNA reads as TGTGCCAGCTCAGAGGCGGGGGGCGAGCACACTGAAGCTTTCTTT. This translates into CASSEAGGEHTEAFF.

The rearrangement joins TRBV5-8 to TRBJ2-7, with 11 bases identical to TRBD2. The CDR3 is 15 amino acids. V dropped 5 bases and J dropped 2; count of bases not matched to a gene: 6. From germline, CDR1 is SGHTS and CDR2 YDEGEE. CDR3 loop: CASRALAGVTYEQYF. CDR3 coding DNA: TGTGCCAGCAGGGCACTAGCGGGAGTTACCTACGAGCAGTACTTC.

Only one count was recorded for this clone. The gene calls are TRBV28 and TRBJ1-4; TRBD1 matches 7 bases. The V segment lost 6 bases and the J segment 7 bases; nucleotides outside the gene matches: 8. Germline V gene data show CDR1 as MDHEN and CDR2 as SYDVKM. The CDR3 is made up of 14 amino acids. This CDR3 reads CASSRQGLREKLFF. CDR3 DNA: TGTGCCAGCAGCAGACAGGGATTACGTGAAAAACTGTTTTTT.

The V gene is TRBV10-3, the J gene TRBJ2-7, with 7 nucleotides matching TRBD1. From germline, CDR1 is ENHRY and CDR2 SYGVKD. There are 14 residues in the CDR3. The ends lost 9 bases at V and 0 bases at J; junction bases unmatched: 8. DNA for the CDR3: TGTGCCATTTCGGACAGGCCTGACTCCTACGAGCAGTACTTC. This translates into CAISDRPDSYEQYF.

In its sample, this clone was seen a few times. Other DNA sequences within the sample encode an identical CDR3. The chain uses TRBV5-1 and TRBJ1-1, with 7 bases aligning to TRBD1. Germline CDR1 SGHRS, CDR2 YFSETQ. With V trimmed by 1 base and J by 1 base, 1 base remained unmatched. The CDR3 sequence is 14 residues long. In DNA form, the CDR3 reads TGCGCCAGCAGCTTGTCAGGGGGGAACACTGAAGCTTTCTTT. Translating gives CASSLSGGNTEAFF.

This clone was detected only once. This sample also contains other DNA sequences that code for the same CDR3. The DNA of the CDR3 is TGTGCCAGCAGCTTAGGGACAGGGAATTCACCCCTCCACTTT. Its translation: CASSLGTGNSPLHF. The V and J genes are TRBV7-3 and TRBJ1-6; TRBD1 matches 9 bases. The CDR3 totals 14 residues. V shed 2 bases, J shed 7 bases, and the junction held 0 bases outside the gene matches. CDR1 SGHTA and CDR2 FQGTGA come from the germline V gene.

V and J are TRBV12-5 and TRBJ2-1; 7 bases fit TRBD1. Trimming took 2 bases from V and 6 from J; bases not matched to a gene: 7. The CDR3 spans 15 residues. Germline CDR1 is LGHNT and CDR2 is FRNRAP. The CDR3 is CASGLPGQTTNEQFF. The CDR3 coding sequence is TGTGCTAGTGGTTTGCCGGGACAGACGACCAATGAGCAGTTCTTC.

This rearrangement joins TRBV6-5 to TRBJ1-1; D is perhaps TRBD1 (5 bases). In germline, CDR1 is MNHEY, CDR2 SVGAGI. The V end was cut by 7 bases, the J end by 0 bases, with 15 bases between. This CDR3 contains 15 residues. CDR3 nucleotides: TGTGCCAGCAATAATCGGGGGTACATGAACACTGAAGCTTTCTTT. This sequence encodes CASNNRGYMNTEAFF.

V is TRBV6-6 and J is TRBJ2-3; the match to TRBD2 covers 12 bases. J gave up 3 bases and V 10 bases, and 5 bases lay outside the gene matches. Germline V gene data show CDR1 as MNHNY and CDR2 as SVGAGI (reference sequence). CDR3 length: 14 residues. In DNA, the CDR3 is TGTGCCACCCTAGCGGGGGGGCCGACAGATACGCAGTATTTT. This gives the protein CATLAGGPTDTQYF.

Written as DNA, the CDR3 is TGTGCCAGCAGCTTAGTGGCTAGCGGGAACGAGCAGTACTTC. Encoded protein: CASSLVASGNEQYF. The chain is built from TRBV11-2 and TRBJ2-7; 9 nucleotides line up with TRBD2. This CDR3 region has 14 residues. Germline V CDR1 and CDR2: SGHAT, FQNNGV. Trimming removed 1 base from V and 5 bases from J; junction bases left unmatched: 3. Full variable domain (rest looked up from reference TRBV11-2 and TRBJ2-7): EAGVAQSPRYKIIEKRQSVAFWCNPISGHATLYWYQQILGQGPKLLIQFQNNGVVDDSQLPKDRFSAERLKGVDSTLKIQPAKLEDSAVYLCASSLVASGNEQYFGPGTRLTVT.

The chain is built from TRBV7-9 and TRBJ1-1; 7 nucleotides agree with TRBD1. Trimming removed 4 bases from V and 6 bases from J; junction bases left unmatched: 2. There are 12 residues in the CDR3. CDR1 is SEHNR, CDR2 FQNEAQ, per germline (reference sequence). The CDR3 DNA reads TGTGCCAGCAGCTATACAGGGGCTGAAGCTTTCTTT. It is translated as CASSYTGAEAFF. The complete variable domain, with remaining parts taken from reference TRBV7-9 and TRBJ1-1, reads DTGVSQNPRHKITKRGQNVTFRCDPISEHNRLYWYRQTLGQGPEFLTYFQNEAQLEKSRLLSDRFSAERPKGSFSTLEIQRTEQGDSAMYLCASSYTGAEAFFGQGTRLTVV.